The text below deals with one T cell receptor beta chain. With V trimmed by 0 bases and J by 5 bases, 0 bases remained unmatched. The CDR3 extends over 14 amino acids. Germline CDR1 reads SGDLS; CDR2 reads YYNGEE. Only in-frame clones appear in the TCRdb table, and some are missing; sequencing was by immunoSEQ multiplex PCR. The repertoire holds tens of thousands of clones, 90% to 95% seen once, with 4.7% in the top ten. The sample comes from a study of technical replicates of blood from a few donors. V is TRBV9 and J is TRBJ2-3, with 10 bases that match TRBD2. The clonotype originates from a human donor in good health. Some clones in this sample may be carry-over from other donors' samples. The source material was PBMCs. The DNA of the CDR3 is TGTGCCAGCAGCGTAGGGACTAGCGGAGATACGCAGTATTTT. Protein product: CASSVGTSGDTQYF.